The rows below give T cell receptor beta chains drawn from one sample of a study of blood T cell repertoires in COVID-19. Profiled with immunoSEQ multiplex PCR; TCRdb holds only in-frame clones, not every one. The sample shows around 80,000 clones, roughly four fifths of them seen only once. The sequenced material came from peripheral blood. The receptor source for this set is a man aged 55 to 70 with acute or convalescent COVID-19. CDR3s include the opening cysteine and the closing phenylalanine or tryptophan. D genes are given only for firm matches. Expanded clones get a size class; other rows say once, few or many, or leave the size out.

clone_size: -; j_call: TRBJ2-1; d_call: -; v_call: TRBV28; cdr3_aa: CASSFRDSRNNEQFF; cdr3_nt: TGTGCCAGCAGTTTCCGGGATTCGCGGAACAATGAGCAGTTCTTC
clone_size: -; j_call: TRBJ2-5; d_call: -; v_call: TRBV20-1; cdr3_aa: CSAPIQETQYF; cdr3_nt: TGCAGTGCTCCCATCCAAGAGACCCAGTACTTC
clone_size: many; j_call: TRBJ1-3; d_call: TRBD1; v_call: TRBV3-1/TRBV3-2; cdr3_aa: CASSHTTGTGHGNTIYF; cdr3_nt: TGTGCCAGCAGCCATACTACCGGGACAGGGCATGGAAACACCATATATTTT
clone_size: -; j_call: TRBJ2-5; d_call: TRBD2; v_call: TRBV4-1; cdr3_aa: CASSPPGLEGETQYF; cdr3_nt: TGCGCCAGCAGCCCCCCGGGACTAGAGGGTGAGACCCAGTACTTC
clone_size: -; j_call: TRBJ2-7; d_call: -; v_call: TRBV12-3/TRBV12-4; cdr3_aa: CASRGVSEQYF; cdr3_nt: TGTGCCAGCCGAGGAGTGTCCGAGCAGTACTTC
clone_size: -; j_call: TRBJ1-5; d_call: -; v_call: TRBV6-5; cdr3_aa: CASSLDRNQNQPQHF; cdr3_nt: TGTGCCAGCAGCCTCGACAGAAACCAGAATCAGCCCCAGCATTTT
clone_size: -; j_call: TRBJ2-2; d_call: -; v_call: TRBV11-3; cdr3_aa: CASSSYTGELFF; cdr3_nt: TGTGCCAGCAGCTCCTACACCGGGGAGCTGTTTTTT
clone_size: -; j_call: TRBJ2-2; d_call: TRBD2; v_call: TRBV2; cdr3_aa: CASRQGSGGPGELFF; cdr3_nt: TGTGCCAGCAGGCAGGGCAGCGGGGGCCCCGGGGAGCTGTTTTTT
clone_size: -; j_call: TRBJ2-7; d_call: TRBD1; v_call: TRBV9; cdr3_aa: CASSVGGNDRGLYEQYF; cdr3_nt: TGTGCCAGCAGCGTAGGAGGGAATGACAGGGGGCTCTACGAGCAGTACTTC
clone_size: -; j_call: TRBJ2-1; d_call: -; v_call: TRBV5-1; cdr3_aa: CASSLIGGLYNEQFF; cdr3_nt: TGCGCCAGCAGCTTGATAGGAGGGTTATACAATGAGCAGTTCTTC
clone_size: -; j_call: TRBJ1-3; d_call: -; v_call: TRBV6-5; cdr3_aa: CASMKEVSGNTIYF; cdr3_nt: TGTGCCAGCATGAAGGAGGTTTCTGGAAACACCATATATTTT
clone_size: once; j_call: TRBJ2-7; d_call: TRBD2; v_call: TRBV6-2/TRBV6-3; cdr3_aa: CASSYDPSGGPPTYEQYF; cdr3_nt: TGTGCCAGCAGTTACGACCCTAGCGGGGGGCCGCCTACCTACGAGCAGTACTTC
clone_size: -; j_call: TRBJ1-5; d_call: -; v_call: TRBV12-3/TRBV12-4; cdr3_aa: CASSPSNQPQHF; cdr3_nt: TGTGCCAGCAGCCCGAGCAATCAGCCCCAGCATTTT
clone_size: -; j_call: TRBJ2-7; d_call: -; v_call: TRBV18; cdr3_aa: CASSMDRREEYF; cdr3_nt: TGTGCCAGCTCAATGGATAGGAGGGAGGAGTACTTC
clone_size: -; j_call: TRBJ2-1; d_call: TRBD2; v_call: TRBV5-8; cdr3_aa: CASSLTSSGRGFF; cdr3_nt: TGTGCCAGCAGCTTGACGTCTAGCGGGAGGGGGTTCTTC
clone_size: once; j_call: TRBJ2-5; d_call: TRBD1; v_call: TRBV27; cdr3_aa: CASSLSRTGRETQYF; cdr3_nt: TGTGCCAGCAGTTTATCGAGGACAGGGAGAGAGACCCAGTACTTC
clone_size: once; j_call: TRBJ1-5; d_call: TRBD1; v_call: TRBV3-1/TRBV3-2; cdr3_aa: CASSPSGGSQPQHF; cdr3_nt: TGTGCCAGCAGCCCATCAGGGGGCAGTCAGCCCCAGCATTTT
clone_size: -; j_call: TRBJ2-3; d_call: -; v_call: TRBV14; cdr3_aa: CASSQAGSPPRTQYF; cdr3_nt: TGTGCCAGCAGCCAGGCCGGGAGCCCCCCGCGTACGCAGTATTTT
clone_size: -; j_call: TRBJ1-4; d_call: -; v_call: TRBV28; cdr3_aa: CASSLSANEKLFF; cdr3_nt: TGTGCCAGCAGTTTATCGGCTAATGAAAAACTGTTTTTT
clone_size: -; j_call: TRBJ2-7; d_call: TRBD2; v_call: TRBV29-1; cdr3_aa: CSAAGTSGYEQYF; cdr3_nt: TGCAGCGCCGCCGGGACTAGCGGGTACGAGCAGTACTTC
clone_size: -; j_call: TRBJ1-3; d_call: -; v_call: TRBV4-3; cdr3_aa: CASSQTGFSGNTIYF; cdr3_nt: TGCGCCAGCAGCCAAACCGGGTTTTCTGGAAACACCATATATTTT
clone_size: -; j_call: TRBJ1-2; d_call: TRBD1; v_call: TRBV7-2; cdr3_aa: CASSQNRGHYGYTF; cdr3_nt: TGTGCCAGCAGCCAAAACAGGGGACACTATGGCTACACCTTC
clone_size: -; j_call: TRBJ1-1; d_call: TRBD1; v_call: TRBV25-1; cdr3_aa: CASSGTGMGGNTEAFF; cdr3_nt: TGTGCCAGCAGTGGGACAGGGATGGGCGGCAACACTGAAGCTTTCTTT
clone_size: -; j_call: TRBJ1-1; d_call: -; v_call: TRBV24-1; cdr3_aa: CATSIIDHPERPEAFF; cdr3_nt: TGTGCCACCAGCATAATTGATCACCCCGAGAGGCCTGAAGCTTTCTTT
clone_size: -; j_call: TRBJ2-2; d_call: -; v_call: TRBV7-2; cdr3_aa: CASSLSTSSNTGELFF; cdr3_nt: TGTGCCAGCAGCTTAAGTACTAGCAGCAACACCGGGGAGCTGTTTTTT
clone_size: -; j_call: TRBJ2-2; d_call: -; v_call: TRBV3-1/TRBV3-2; cdr3_aa: CASSLGRGGELFF; cdr3_nt: TGTGCCAGCAGCCTCGGCCGAGGTGGGGAGCTGTTTTTT
clone_size: -; j_call: TRBJ2-5; d_call: -; v_call: TRBV6-5; cdr3_aa: CALLRVADQETQYF; cdr3_nt: TGTGCCCTCCTCAGGGTGGCAGATCAAGAGACCCAGTACTTC
clone_size: -; j_call: TRBJ2-7; d_call: TRBD1; v_call: TRBV5-1; cdr3_aa: CASSLVRTGPFEQYF; cdr3_nt: TGCGCCAGCAGCTTGGTACGGACAGGACCCTTTGAGCAGTACTTC
clone_size: -; j_call: TRBJ1-3; d_call: -; v_call: TRBV6-5; cdr3_aa: CASSYSQGTDTIYF; cdr3_nt: TGTGCCAGCAGTTACTCTCAGGGAACAGACACCATATATTTT
clone_size: -; j_call: TRBJ2-1; d_call: TRBD2; v_call: TRBV19; cdr3_aa: CASSPIPTSGRAIYEQFF; cdr3_nt: TGTGCCAGTAGTCCCATCCCCACTAGCGGGAGGGCCATCTATGAGCAGTTCTTC
clone_size: -; j_call: TRBJ2-5; d_call: TRBD2; v_call: TRBV27; cdr3_aa: CASSLWSSGSFSMYF; cdr3_nt: TGTGCCAGCAGTTTATGGTCTAGCGGATCCTTCAGTATGTACTTC
clone_size: -; j_call: TRBJ1-2; d_call: -; v_call: TRBV7-8; cdr3_aa: CASSRGGRGYTF; cdr3_nt: TGTGCCAGCAGTCGGGGGGGGCGCGGCTACACCTTC
clone_size: -; j_call: TRBJ1-4; d_call: -; v_call: TRBV3-1/TRBV3-2; cdr3_aa: CASSQETATNEKLFF; cdr3_nt: TGTGCCAGCAGCCAAGAGACAGCAACTAATGAAAAACTGTTTTTT
clone_size: -; j_call: TRBJ2-7; d_call: -; v_call: TRBV28; cdr3_aa: CASSSSTGTGKYF; cdr3_nt: TGTGCCAGCAGTTCTTCAACCGGGACTGGGAAGTACTTC
clone_size: -; j_call: TRBJ1-1; d_call: TRBD1; v_call: TRBV11-1; cdr3_aa: CASSLAGQGRIGTAFF; cdr3_nt: TGTGCCAGCAGCTTAGCCGGACAGGGGAGGATCGGTACAGCTTTCTTT
clone_size: -; j_call: TRBJ1-5; d_call: -; v_call: TRBV6-6; cdr3_aa: CASSRFSGIYSPNQPQHF; cdr3_nt: TGTGCCAGCAGTCGATTTTCAGGGATTTATTCGCCGAATCAGCCCCAGCATTTT
clone_size: -; j_call: TRBJ2-5; d_call: TRBD2; v_call: TRBV4-3; cdr3_aa: CASSQSLLAETQYF; cdr3_nt: TGCGCCAGCAGCCAATCCCTACTAGCGGAGACCCAGTACTTC
clone_size: -; j_call: TRBJ2-2; d_call: -; v_call: TRBV28; cdr3_aa: CASTTQGTGELFF; cdr3_nt: TGTGCCAGCACCACCCAGGGCACCGGGGAGCTGTTTTTT
clone_size: -; j_call: TRBJ1-2; d_call: -; v_call: TRBV6-2/TRBV6-3; cdr3_aa: CASSFTWTAFGYTF; cdr3_nt: TGTGCCAGCAGCTTCACCTGGACAGCTTTTGGCTACACCTTC
clone_size: -; j_call: TRBJ2-5; d_call: TRBD1; v_call: TRBV7-2; cdr3_aa: CASSMGQASETQYF; cdr3_nt: TGTGCCAGCAGCATGGGACAGGCCTCGGAGACCCAGTACTTC
clone_size: few; j_call: TRBJ1-6; d_call: TRBD1; v_call: TRBV6-6; cdr3_aa: CASRGQGNSPLHF; cdr3_nt: TGTGCCAGCAGGGGACAGGGAAATTCACCCCTCCACTTT
clone_size: -; j_call: TRBJ2-4; d_call: -; v_call: TRBV19; cdr3_aa: CASSPPGRGSENIQYF; cdr3_nt: TGTGCCAGTAGCCCCCCCGGAAGGGGTTCCGAAAACATTCAGTACTTC
clone_size: -; j_call: TRBJ2-7; d_call: -; v_call: TRBV5-1; cdr3_aa: CASSLSSGGHEQYF; cdr3_nt: TGCGCCAGCAGCTTGTCATCCGGGGGTCACGAGCAGTACTTC
clone_size: -; j_call: TRBJ1-2; d_call: -; v_call: TRBV28; cdr3_aa: CATRGGPFYGYTF; cdr3_nt: TGTGCCACACGGGGGGGGCCCTTCTATGGCTACACCTTC
clone_size: -; j_call: TRBJ1-4; d_call: -; v_call: TRBV3-1/TRBV3-2; cdr3_aa: CASSGTQGLNEKLFF; cdr3_nt: TGTGCCAGCAGTGGTACACAGGGCCTTAATGAAAAACTGTTTTTT
clone_size: -; j_call: TRBJ1-2; d_call: TRBD1; v_call: TRBV5-1; cdr3_aa: CASSLGTGNYGYTF; cdr3_nt: TGCGCCAGCAGCTTGGGGACAGGGAACTATGGCTACACCTTC
clone_size: -; j_call: TRBJ2-2; d_call: -; v_call: TRBV9; cdr3_aa: CASSVGSSNTGELFF; cdr3_nt: TGTGCCAGCAGCGTGGGGAGTTCGAACACCGGGGAGCTGTTTTTT
clone_size: -; j_call: TRBJ1-2; d_call: TRBD1; v_call: TRBV6-6; cdr3_aa: CASSYSQTGSHGYTF; cdr3_nt: TGTGCCAGCAGTTACTCCCAGACAGGGAGTCATGGCTACACCTTC
clone_size: -; j_call: TRBJ2-1; d_call: TRBD2; v_call: TRBV7-9; cdr3_aa: CASTSGTYNEQFF; cdr3_nt: TGTGCCAGCACTAGCGGAACCTACAATGAGCAGTTCTTC
clone_size: -; j_call: TRBJ2-1; d_call: TRBD1; v_call: TRBV7-7; cdr3_aa: CASSLAGTGDTEQFF; cdr3_nt: TGTGCTAGCAGCTTAGCCGGGACAGGGGACACGGAGCAGTTCTTC
clone_size: -; j_call: TRBJ2-2; d_call: TRBD1; v_call: TRBV4-2; cdr3_aa: CASSQAGTGGGGELFF; cdr3_nt: TGTGCCAGCAGCCAAGCCGGGACAGGGGGTGGCGGGGAGCTGTTTTTT
clone_size: -; j_call: TRBJ2-7; d_call: -; v_call: TRBV21-1; cdr3_aa: CASSKSTGTAYEQYF; cdr3_nt: TGTGCCAGCAGCAAATCGACCGGGACAGCCTACGAGCAGTACTTC
clone_size: -; j_call: TRBJ2-7; d_call: -; v_call: TRBV18; cdr3_aa: CASSPTRGRGYEQYF; cdr3_nt: TGTGCCAGCTCACCTACCAGAGGAAGGGGCTACGAGCAGTACTTC
clone_size: few; j_call: TRBJ1-6; d_call: TRBD1; v_call: TRBV15; cdr3_aa: CATSRAGQGESPLHF; cdr3_nt: TGTGCCACCAGCAGAGCGGGACAGGGAGAGTCACCCCTCCACTTT
clone_size: -; j_call: TRBJ1-1; d_call: -; v_call: TRBV5-4; cdr3_aa: CASSLAGTPNTEAFF; cdr3_nt: TGTGCCAGCAGCTTGGCCGGGACACCGAACACTGAAGCTTTCTTT
clone_size: once; j_call: TRBJ2-2; d_call: -; v_call: TRBV24-1; cdr3_aa: CATQRDGTGELFF; cdr3_nt: TGTGCCACCCAACGGGATGGGACCGGGGAGCTGTTTTTT
clone_size: -; j_call: TRBJ2-7; d_call: TRBD1; v_call: TRBV12-5; cdr3_aa: CASGLGQGVRDEQYF; cdr3_nt: TGTGCTAGTGGTTTGGGACAGGGAGTTCGGGACGAGCAGTACTTC
clone_size: -; j_call: TRBJ1-5; d_call: TRBD1; v_call: TRBV28; cdr3_aa: CASSSQGERGQPQHF; cdr3_nt: TGTGCCAGCAGTTCACAGGGGGAGCGAGGTCAGCCCCAGCATTTT
clone_size: -; j_call: TRBJ2-7; d_call: -; v_call: TRBV28; cdr3_aa: CATPIPRQRMGGRSGEQYF; cdr3_nt: TGTGCCACCCCGATTCCGAGACAACGCATGGGAGGTCGGTCTGGCGAGCAGTACTTC